This T cell receptor beta chain derives from a study of shared clonotypes between healthy human individuals. As concerns this clone: Its specificity is unknown.

For each subset, genomic DNA was distributed in equal portions over several immunoSEQ plates. The repertoire was sequenced with immunoSEQ multiplex PCR; TCRdb's copy has only in-frame clones and lacks some. The data contain over a million clones, approximately 98.5% of them singletons. Germline V gene lookup returns CDR1 SGHVS and CDR2 FNYEAQ. The CDR3 covers 17 residues. V gave up 0 bases and J gave up 2 bases; unmatched junction bases: 4. Whole-study results and caveats: For naive CD4 cells, 4% to 6% of clonotypes were shared across a few donors. It was the few donors that limited the genetic and exposure-history diversity represented.

The chain combines TRBV7-6 with TRBJ2-1; 10 bases agree with TRBD2. This clonotype was sampled from a man aged 30-40 years in good health. Sample: naive CD4+ T cells sorted from blood. Subset: CD45RA+ positively selected. This chain's CDR3 is CASSLAASGGTYNEQFF. Here the CDR3 DNA reads TGTGCCAGCAGCTTAGCAGCTAGCGGGGGAACCTACAATGAGCAGTTCTTC.